This TCR beta chain was captured by sequencing in a study of control samples from healthy donors and cancer patients. From germline, CDR1 is SGHTA and CDR2 FQGTGA. Losses at the gene ends were 2 bases for V and 6 bases for J; bases not matched to a gene: 5. The CDR3 has 15 amino acids. Sequenced by immunoSEQ multiplex PCR; TCRdb stores in-frame clones only, minus some. The table includes roughly 130,000 clones, 80% to 95% detected once. Sequenced material: blood. This TCR came from a young man in good health. The chain links TRBV7-3 to TRBJ2-2; 8 bases agree with TRBD2. The CDR3 protein is CASSLLSGSPGELFF. The CDR3 region has the DNA TGTGCCAGCAGCTTACTGAGCGGGAGCCCCGGGGAGCTGTTTTTT.